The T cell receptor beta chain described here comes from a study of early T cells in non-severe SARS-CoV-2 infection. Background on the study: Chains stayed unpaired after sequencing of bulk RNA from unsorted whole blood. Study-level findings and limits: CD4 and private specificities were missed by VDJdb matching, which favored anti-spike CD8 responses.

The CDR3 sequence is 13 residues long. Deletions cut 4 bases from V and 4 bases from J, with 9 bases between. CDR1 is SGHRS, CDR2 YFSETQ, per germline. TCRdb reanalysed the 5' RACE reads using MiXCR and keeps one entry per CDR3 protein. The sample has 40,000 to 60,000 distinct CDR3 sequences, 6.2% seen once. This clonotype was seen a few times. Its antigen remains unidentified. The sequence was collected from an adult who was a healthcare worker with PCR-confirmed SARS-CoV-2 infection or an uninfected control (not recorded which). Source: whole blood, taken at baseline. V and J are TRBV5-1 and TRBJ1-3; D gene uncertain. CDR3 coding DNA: TGCGCCAGCAGCCCCACGGGGGGAAACACCATATATTTT. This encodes CASSPTGGNTIYF.